This entry concerns a single T cell receptor (beta chain). Antigen: not known. The data were obtained in a study of vaccination effects on CD4 cells after COVID-19. For the study at large: Two-dose BNT162b2 or mRNA-1273 vaccination was given to participants.

Method: immunoSEQ multiplex PCR; TCRdb's copy keeps in-frame clones and lacks some. The sample has about 22,000 clones; approximately 81% are singletons. Study-wide findings and caveats: The vaccine-induced clones of healthy vaccinees included only 1 of 255 that cross-reacted with common cold coronaviruses.

Antigen-specific CD4+ T cells were first expanded with viral peptide pools by the ViraFEST assay and only then sequenced. Subsequent to roughly 10 days of culture, CD4+ T cells were isolated. No vaccinee had earlier SARS-CoV-2 infection, and nucleocapsid antibodies were negative. For each well, 1.5 million to 2.5 million PBMC were cultured with 8.5 to 10 IU/ml IL-2 and around 10 ug/ml peptides. Per the germline V gene, CDR1 is SGHTA and CDR2 is FQGNSA. Trimming cost V 10 bases and J 4 bases; bases outside gene matches: 12. The CDR3 has 15 residues. This sequence was found in a human donor who received a COVID-19 vaccine. The chain uses TRBV7-2 and TRBJ2-3; the match to TRBD2 covers 9 bases. The sample consisted of CD4+ T cells from PBMCs cultured with HCoV-NL63 spike peptides, taken before COVID-19 vaccination. The CDR3 loop is CATSRLAGIADTQYF. The CDR3 bases are TGTGCCACGAGTCGTCTAGCGGGGATCGCAGATACGCAGTATTTT.